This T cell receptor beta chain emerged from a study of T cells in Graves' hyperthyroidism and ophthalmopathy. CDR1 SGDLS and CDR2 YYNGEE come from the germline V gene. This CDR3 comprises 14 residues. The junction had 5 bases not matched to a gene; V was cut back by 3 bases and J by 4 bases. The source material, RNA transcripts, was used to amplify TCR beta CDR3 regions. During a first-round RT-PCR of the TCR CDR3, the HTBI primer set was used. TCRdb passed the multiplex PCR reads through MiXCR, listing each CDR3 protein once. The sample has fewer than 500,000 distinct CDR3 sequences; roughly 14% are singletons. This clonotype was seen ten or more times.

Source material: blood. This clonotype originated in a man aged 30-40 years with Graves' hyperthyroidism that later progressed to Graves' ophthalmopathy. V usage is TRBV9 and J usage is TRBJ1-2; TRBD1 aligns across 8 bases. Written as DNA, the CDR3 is TGTGCCAGCAGCGGCAGGGGGCTTGGCTATGGCTACACCTTC. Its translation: CASSGRGLGYGYTF.